What follows describes a single T cell receptor beta chain. This CDR3 contains 15 residues. The junction had 9 bases not matched to a gene; V was cut back by 6 bases and J by 3 bases. Looked up from germline, CDR1 is MNHEY and CDR2 is SVGAGI. The data belong to a study of cytomegalovirus exposure and HLA in healthy donors. PCR used 60 Vbeta primers and 13 Jbeta primers. The assay was immunoSEQ multiplex PCR, and TCRdb's table has in-frame clones only and misses some. The specimen's table records around 140,000 clones. Material: PBMCs. This rearrangement joins TRBV6-5 to TRBJ2-7; 9 positions agree with TRBD2. The receptor was derived from a male donor in good health and CMV-seronegative. Here the CDR3 reads CASSDMGLAGYEQYF. CDR3 sequence (DNA): TGTGCCAGCAGCGACATGGGACTAGCTGGCTACGAGCAGTACTTC.